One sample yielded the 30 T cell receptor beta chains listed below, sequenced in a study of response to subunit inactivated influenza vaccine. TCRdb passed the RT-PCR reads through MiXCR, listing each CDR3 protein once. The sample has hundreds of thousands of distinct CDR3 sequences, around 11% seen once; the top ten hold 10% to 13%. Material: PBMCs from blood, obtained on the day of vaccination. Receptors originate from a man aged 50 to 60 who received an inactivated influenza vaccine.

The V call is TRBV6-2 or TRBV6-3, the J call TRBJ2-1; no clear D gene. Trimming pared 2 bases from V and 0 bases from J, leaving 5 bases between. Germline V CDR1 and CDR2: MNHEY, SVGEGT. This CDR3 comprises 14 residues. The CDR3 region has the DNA TGTGCCAGCAGTTACACGGGCTCCTACAATGAGCAGTTCTTC. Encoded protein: CASSYTGSYNEQFF.

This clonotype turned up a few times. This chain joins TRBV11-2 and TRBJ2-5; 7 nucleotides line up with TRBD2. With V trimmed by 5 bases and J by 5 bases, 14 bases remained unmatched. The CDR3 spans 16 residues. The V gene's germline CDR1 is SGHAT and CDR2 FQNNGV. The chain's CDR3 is CASSPQGGVGSETQYF. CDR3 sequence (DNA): TGTGCCAGCAGCCCTCAGGGAGGGGTGGGGAGCGAGACCCAGTACTTC.

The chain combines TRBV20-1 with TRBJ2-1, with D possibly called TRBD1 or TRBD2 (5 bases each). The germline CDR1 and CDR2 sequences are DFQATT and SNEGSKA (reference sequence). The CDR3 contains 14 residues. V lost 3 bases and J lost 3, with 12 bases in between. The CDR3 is CSARMGPGYNEQFF. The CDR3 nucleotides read TGCAGTGCTAGGATGGGACCGGGCTACAATGAGCAGTTCTTC.

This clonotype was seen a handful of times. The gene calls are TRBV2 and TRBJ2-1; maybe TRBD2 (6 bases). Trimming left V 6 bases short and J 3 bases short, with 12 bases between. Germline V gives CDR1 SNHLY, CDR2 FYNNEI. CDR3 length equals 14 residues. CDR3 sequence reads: CASRLGGNYNEQFF. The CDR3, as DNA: TGTGCCAGCAGACTCGGCGGGAACTACAATGAGCAGTTCTTC.

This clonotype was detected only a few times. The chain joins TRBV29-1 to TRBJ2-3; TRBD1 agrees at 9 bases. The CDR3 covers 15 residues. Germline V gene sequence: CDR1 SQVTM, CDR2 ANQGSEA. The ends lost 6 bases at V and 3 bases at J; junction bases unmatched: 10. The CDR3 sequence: CSVQRAQGATDTQYF. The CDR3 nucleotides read TGCAGCGTCCAACGGGCACAGGGGGCAACAGATACGCAGTATTTT.

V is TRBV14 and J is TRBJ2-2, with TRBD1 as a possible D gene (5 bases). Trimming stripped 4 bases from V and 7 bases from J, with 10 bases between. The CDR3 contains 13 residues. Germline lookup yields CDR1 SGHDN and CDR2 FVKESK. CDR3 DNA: TGTGCCAGCAGCCCGTACAGGCGCGGGGAGCTGTTTTTT. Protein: CASSPYRRGELFF.

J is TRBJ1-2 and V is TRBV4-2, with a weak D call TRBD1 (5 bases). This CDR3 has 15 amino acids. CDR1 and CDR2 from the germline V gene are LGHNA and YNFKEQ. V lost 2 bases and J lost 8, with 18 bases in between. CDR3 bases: TGTGCCAGCAGCCAACCAGTCCAGGCTGGGGGGGGCTACACCTTC. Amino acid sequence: CASSQPVQAGGGYTF.

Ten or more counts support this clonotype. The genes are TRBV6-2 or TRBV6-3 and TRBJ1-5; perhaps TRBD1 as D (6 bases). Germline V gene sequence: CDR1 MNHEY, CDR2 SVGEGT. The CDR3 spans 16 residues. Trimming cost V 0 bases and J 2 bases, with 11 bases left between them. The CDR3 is CASSYSHRVGNQPQHF. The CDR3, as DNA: TGTGCCAGCAGTTACTCCCACAGGGTTGGCAATCAGCCCCAGCATTTT.

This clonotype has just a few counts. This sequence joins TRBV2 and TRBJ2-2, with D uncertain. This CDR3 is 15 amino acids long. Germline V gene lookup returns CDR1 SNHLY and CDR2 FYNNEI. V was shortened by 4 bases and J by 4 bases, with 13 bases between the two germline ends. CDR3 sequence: CASSGTRTGTGELFF. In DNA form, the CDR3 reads TGTGCCAGCAGTGGGACGAGGACGGGCACCGGGGAGCTGTTTTTT.

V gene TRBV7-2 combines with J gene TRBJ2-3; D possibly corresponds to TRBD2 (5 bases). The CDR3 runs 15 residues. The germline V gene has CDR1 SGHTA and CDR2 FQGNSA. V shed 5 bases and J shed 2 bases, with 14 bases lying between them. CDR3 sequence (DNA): TGTGCCAGCAGCCAACAGCCTCTAGCCACAGATACGCAGTATTTT. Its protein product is CASSQQPLATDTQYF.

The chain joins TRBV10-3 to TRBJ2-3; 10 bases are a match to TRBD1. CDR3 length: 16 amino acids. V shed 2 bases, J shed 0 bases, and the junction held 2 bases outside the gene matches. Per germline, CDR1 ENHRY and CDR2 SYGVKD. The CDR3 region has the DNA TGTGCCATCAGTGAGAGACAGGGGGCCAGCACAGATACGCAGTATTTT. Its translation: CAISERQGASTDTQYF.

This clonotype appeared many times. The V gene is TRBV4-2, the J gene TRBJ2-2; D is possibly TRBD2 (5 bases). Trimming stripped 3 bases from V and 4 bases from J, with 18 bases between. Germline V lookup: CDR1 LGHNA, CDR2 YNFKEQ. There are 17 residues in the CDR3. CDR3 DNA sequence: TGTGCCAGCAGCCAGACCATGAGAGGGTTTCGCACCGGGGAGCTGTTTTTT. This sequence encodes CASSQTMRGFRTGELFF.

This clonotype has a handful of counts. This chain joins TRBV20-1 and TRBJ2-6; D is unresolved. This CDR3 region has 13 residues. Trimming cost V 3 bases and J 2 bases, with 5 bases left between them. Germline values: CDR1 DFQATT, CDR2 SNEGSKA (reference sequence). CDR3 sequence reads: CSARHAGANVLTF. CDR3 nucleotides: TGCAGTGCTAGGCACGCTGGGGCCAACGTCCTGACTTTC.

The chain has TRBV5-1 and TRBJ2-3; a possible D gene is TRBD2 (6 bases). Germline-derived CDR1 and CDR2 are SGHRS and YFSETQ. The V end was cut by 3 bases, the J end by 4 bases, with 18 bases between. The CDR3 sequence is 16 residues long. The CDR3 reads CASSYRGTAPADTQYF. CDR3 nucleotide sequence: TGCGCCAGCAGCTACCGGGGGACGGCTCCAGCAGATACGCAGTATTTT.

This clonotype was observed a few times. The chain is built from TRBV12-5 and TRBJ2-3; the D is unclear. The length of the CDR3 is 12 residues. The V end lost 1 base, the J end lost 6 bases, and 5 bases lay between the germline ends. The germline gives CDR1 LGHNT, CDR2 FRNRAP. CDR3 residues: CASGLEEDTQYF. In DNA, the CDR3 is TGTGCTAGTGGTTTGGAAGAGGATACGCAGTATTTT.

The CDR3 DNA is TGTGCCACCAGCAGAGGACAGGCAACTAATGAAAAACTGTTTTTT. Encoded protein: CATSRGQATNEKLFF. The J gene is TRBJ1-4, the V gene TRBV15, with TRBD1 as a possible D gene (6 bases). Trimming removed 1 base at V and 0 bases at J, with 6 bases between. Germline assignment: CDR1 LNHNV and CDR2 YYDKDF (reference sequence). The CDR3 contains 15 residues.

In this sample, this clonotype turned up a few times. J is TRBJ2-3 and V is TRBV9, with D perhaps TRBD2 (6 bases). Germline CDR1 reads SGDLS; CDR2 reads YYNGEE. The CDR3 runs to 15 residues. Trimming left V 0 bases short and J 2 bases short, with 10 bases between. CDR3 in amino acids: CASSVGGGTTDTQYF. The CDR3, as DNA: TGTGCCAGCAGCGTAGGTGGCGGGACCACAGATACGCAGTATTTT.

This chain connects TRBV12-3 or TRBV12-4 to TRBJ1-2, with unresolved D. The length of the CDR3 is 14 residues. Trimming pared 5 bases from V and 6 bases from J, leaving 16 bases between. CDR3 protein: CASSPSTYSNGYTF. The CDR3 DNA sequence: TGTGCCAGCAGTCCTTCCACCTACTCTAATGGCTACACCTTC.

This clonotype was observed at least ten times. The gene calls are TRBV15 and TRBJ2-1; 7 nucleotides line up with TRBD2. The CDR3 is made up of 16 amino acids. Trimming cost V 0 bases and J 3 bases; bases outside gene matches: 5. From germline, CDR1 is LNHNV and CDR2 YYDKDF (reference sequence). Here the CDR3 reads CATSRDGGEYYNEQFF. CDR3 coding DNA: TGTGCCACCAGCAGAGATGGGGGGGAGTACTACAATGAGCAGTTCTTC.

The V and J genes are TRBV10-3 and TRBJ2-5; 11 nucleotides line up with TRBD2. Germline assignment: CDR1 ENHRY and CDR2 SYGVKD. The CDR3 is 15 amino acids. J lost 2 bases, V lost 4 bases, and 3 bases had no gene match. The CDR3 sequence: CAISGLAGRQETQYF. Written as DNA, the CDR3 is TGTGCCATCAGTGGACTAGCGGGACGACAAGAGACCCAGTACTTC.

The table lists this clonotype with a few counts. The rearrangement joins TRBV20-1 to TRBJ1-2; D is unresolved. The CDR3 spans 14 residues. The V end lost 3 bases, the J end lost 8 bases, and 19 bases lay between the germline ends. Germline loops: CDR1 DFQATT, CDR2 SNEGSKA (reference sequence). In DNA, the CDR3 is TGCAGTGCTAGTCCTTGGGCCGGGAACGCAGGCTACACCTTC. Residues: CSASPWAGNAGYTF.

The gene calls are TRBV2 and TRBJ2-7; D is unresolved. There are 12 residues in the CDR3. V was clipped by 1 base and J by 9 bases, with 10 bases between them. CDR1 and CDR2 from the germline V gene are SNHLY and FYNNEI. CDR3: CASSEGPTVQYF. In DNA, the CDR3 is TGTGCCAGCAGTGAAGGGCCAACGGTGCAGTACTTC. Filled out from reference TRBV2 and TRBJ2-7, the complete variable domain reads EPEVTQTPSHQVTQMGQEVILRCVPISNHLYFYWYRQILGQKVEFLVSFYNNEISEKSEIFDDQFSVERPDGSNFTLKIRSTKLEDSAMYFCASSEGPTVQYFGPGTRLTVT.

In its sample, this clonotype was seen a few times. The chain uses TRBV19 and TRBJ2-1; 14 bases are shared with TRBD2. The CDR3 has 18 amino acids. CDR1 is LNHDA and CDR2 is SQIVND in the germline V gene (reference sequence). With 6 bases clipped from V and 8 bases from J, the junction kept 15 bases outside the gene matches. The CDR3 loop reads CASREGRPGLAGVHEQFF. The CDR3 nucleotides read TGTGCCAGTAGGGAGGGACGCCCGGGACTAGCGGGAGTCCATGAGCAGTTCTTC.

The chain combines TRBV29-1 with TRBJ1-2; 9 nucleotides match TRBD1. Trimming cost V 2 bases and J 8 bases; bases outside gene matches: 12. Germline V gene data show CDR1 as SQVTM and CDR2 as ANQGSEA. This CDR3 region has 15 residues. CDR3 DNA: TGCAGCGTTGAACCCGGGACAGGGTTGCTGGAGGGCTACACCTTC. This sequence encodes CSVEPGTGLLEGYTF.

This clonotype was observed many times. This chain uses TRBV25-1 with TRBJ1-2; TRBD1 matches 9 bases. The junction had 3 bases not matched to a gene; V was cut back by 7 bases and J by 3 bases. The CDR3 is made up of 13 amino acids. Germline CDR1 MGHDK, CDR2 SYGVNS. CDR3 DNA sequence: TGTGCCAGCACACGGACAGGGGACTATGGCTACACCTTC. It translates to CASTRTGDYGYTF.

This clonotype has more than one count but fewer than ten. The CDR3 is CASSLPEGGLETQYF. The CDR3, as DNA: TGTGCCAGCAGTCTTCCCGAAGGGGGGCTAGAGACCCAGTACTTC. The V call is TRBV12-3 or TRBV12-4, the J call TRBJ2-5, with D perhaps given as TRBD1 or TRBD2 (6 bases each). The CDR3 contains 15 residues. Trimming shortened V by 5 bases and J by 4 bases, and 17 bases separated the two germline ends.

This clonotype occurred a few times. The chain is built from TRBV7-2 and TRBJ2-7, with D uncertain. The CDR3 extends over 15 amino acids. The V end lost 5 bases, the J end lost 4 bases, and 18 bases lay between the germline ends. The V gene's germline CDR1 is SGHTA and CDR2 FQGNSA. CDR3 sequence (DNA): TGTGCCAGCAGCGCGGTACGGGCTTCCGGTTACGAGCAGTACTTC. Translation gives CASSAVRASGYEQYF.

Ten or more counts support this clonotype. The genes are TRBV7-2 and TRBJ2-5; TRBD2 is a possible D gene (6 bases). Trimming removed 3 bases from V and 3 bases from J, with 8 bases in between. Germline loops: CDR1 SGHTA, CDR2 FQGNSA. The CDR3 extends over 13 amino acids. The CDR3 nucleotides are TGTGCCAGCAGCTTCGGGGGAAAAGAGACCCAGTACTTC. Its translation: CASSFGGKETQYF.

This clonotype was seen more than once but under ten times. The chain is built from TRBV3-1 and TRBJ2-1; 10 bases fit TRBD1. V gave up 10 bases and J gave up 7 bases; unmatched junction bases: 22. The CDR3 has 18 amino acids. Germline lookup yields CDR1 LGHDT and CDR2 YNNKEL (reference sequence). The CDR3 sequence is CATSQEFPGTGVVNEQFF. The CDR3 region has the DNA TGTGCCACCTCCCAAGAATTCCCCGGGACAGGGGTGGTTAATGAGCAGTTCTTC.

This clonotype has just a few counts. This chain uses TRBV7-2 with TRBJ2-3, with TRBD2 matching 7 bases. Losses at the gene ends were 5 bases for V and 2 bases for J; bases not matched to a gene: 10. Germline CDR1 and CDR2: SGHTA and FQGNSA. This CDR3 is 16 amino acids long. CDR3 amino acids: CASSQRLSGITDTQYF. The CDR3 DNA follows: TGTGCCAGCAGCCAAAGACTCAGCGGGATCACAGATACGCAGTATTTT.